The rows below give T cell receptor beta chains drawn from one sample of a study of shared clonotypes between healthy human individuals. Assay: immunoSEQ multiplex PCR; the TCRdb copy retains only in-frame clones and omits some. The sample carries 1,500,000 or so clones, approximately 98.5% recorded once. Sequencing was carried out using naive CD4+ T cells sorted from blood. Receptors were obtained from a man aged 25 to 40 in good health. Both conserved end residues are part of each CDR3. Each record gives: D gene, clone size, J gene, V gene, CDR3 protein, CDR3 DNA. A D gene is named only where the DNA matches it firmly. Only part of the rows carry a size: once, few, many, or a class if the clone is expanded.

D gene: .; clone size: .; J gene: TRBJ1-2; V gene: TRBV18; CDR3 protein: CASSPQGINYGYTF; CDR3 DNA: TGTGCCAGCTCACCACAGGGGATCAACTATGGCTACACCTTC
D gene: .; clone size: .; J gene: TRBJ2-7; V gene: TRBV7-9; CDR3 protein: CASSPGLHPVDYEQYF; CDR3 DNA: TGTGCCAGCAGCCCCGGATTGCACCCGGTAGACTACGAGCAGTACTTC
D gene: TRBD2; clone size: few; J gene: TRBJ2-7; V gene: TRBV5-1; CDR3 protein: CASSGGRSYEQYF; CDR3 DNA: TGCGCCAGCAGCGGCGGGAGGTCCTACGAGCAGTACTTC
D gene: .; clone size: .; J gene: TRBJ1-1; V gene: TRBV28; CDR3 protein: CASSRFEAFF; CDR3 DNA: TGTGCCAGCAGTAGGTTTGAAGCTTTCTTT
D gene: .; clone size: .; J gene: TRBJ2-7; V gene: TRBV6-5; CDR3 protein: CASSYSIQDPYEQYF; CDR3 DNA: TGTGCCAGCAGTTACTCCATACAGGACCCCTACGAGCAGTACTTC
D gene: TRBD1; clone size: .; J gene: TRBJ2-1; V gene: TRBV2; CDR3 protein: CASEARDRVFDEQFF; CDR3 DNA: TGTGCCAGCGAGGCACGGGACAGGGTTTTCGATGAGCAGTTCTTC
D gene: .; clone size: .; J gene: TRBJ2-5; V gene: TRBV6-6; CDR3 protein: CASSSLAELGETQYF; CDR3 DNA: TGTGCCAGCAGTTCTTTAGCGGAGTTGGGAGAGACCCAGTACTTC
D gene: TRBD1; clone size: .; J gene: TRBJ1-4; V gene: TRBV6-1; CDR3 protein: CASTLRQGVGEKLFF; CDR3 DNA: TGTGCCAGCACACTCAGACAGGGTGTCGGTGAAAAACTGTTTTTT
D gene: .; clone size: .; J gene: TRBJ2-2; V gene: TRBV25-1; CDR3 protein: CASRGLTSTGELFF; CDR3 DNA: TGTGCCAGCAGGGGACTCACAAGCACCGGGGAGCTGTTTTTT
D gene: TRBD2; clone size: once; J gene: TRBJ2-1; V gene: TRBV5-1; CDR3 protein: CASSPRPSGRTGEQFF; CDR3 DNA: TGCGCCAGCAGCCCCCGTCCCAGCGGGAGAACAGGTGAGCAGTTCTTC
D gene: .; clone size: .; J gene: TRBJ2-1; V gene: TRBV6-1; CDR3 protein: CASRNPGSRYNEQFF; CDR3 DNA: TGTGCCAGCAGAAATCCAGGGTCACGGTACAATGAGCAGTTCTTC
D gene: .; clone size: .; J gene: TRBJ2-7; V gene: TRBV7-5; CDR3 protein: CVRSLACSYEQYF; CDR3 DNA: TGTGTCAGAAGCTTAGCGTGTTCCTACGAGCAGTACTTC
D gene: .; clone size: .; J gene: TRBJ1-1; V gene: TRBV4-3; CDR3 protein: CASSQVGGTEAFF; CDR3 DNA: TGCGCCAGCAGCCAAGTTGGGGGCACTGAAGCTTTCTTT
D gene: .; clone size: .; J gene: TRBJ2-7; V gene: TRBV9; CDR3 protein: CASSLTYEQYF; CDR3 DNA: TGTGCCAGCAGCCTTACCTACGAGCAGTACTTC
D gene: TRBD2; clone size: .; J gene: TRBJ2-2; V gene: TRBV27; CDR3 protein: CASSLFTSAGELFF; CDR3 DNA: TGTGCCAGCAGTTTATTTACTAGCGCCGGGGAGCTGTTTTTT
D gene: .; clone size: .; J gene: TRBJ2-5; V gene: TRBV27; CDR3 protein: CASASIGETQYF; CDR3 DNA: TGTGCCAGCGCGAGCATTGGGGAGACCCAGTACTTC
D gene: .; clone size: .; J gene: TRBJ1-5; V gene: TRBV6-1; CDR3 protein: CASSEGGLNNQPQHF; CDR3 DNA: TGTGCCAGCAGTGAAGGGGGTTTGAACAATCAGCCCCAGCATTTT
D gene: .; clone size: .; J gene: TRBJ2-1; V gene: TRBV7-9; CDR3 protein: CASSLSLETGQFF; CDR3 DNA: TGTGCCAGCAGCTTATCTCTGGAAACGGGGCAGTTCTTC
D gene: .; clone size: .; J gene: TRBJ2-1; V gene: TRBV7-2; CDR3 protein: CASSSRGVSSYNEQFF; CDR3 DNA: TGTGCCAGCAGTTCCCGAGGTGTAAGCTCCTACAATGAGCAGTTCTTC
D gene: .; clone size: .; J gene: TRBJ2-1; V gene: TRBV6-5; CDR3 protein: CASSYFKRFSYNEQFF; CDR3 DNA: TGTGCCAGCAGTTATTTTAAGAGGTTCTCCTACAATGAGCAGTTCTTC
D gene: .; clone size: .; J gene: TRBJ1-2; V gene: TRBV4-3; CDR3 protein: CASSPSWTEIYGYTF; CDR3 DNA: TGCGCCAGCAGCCCGTCCTGGACAGAGATCTATGGCTACACCTTC
D gene: TRBD1; clone size: .; J gene: TRBJ1-2; V gene: TRBV5-6; CDR3 protein: CASSLATGAVLYGYTF; CDR3 DNA: TGTGCCAGCAGCTTGGCCACAGGGGCGGTCCTCTATGGCTACACCTTC
D gene: TRBD2; clone size: .; J gene: TRBJ2-7; V gene: TRBV18; CDR3 protein: CASSPPHGTSGSGFYEQYF; CDR3 DNA: TGTGCCAGCTCACCACCACACGGGACTAGCGGGAGTGGTTTCTACGAGCAGTACTTC
D gene: .; clone size: .; J gene: TRBJ2-3; V gene: TRBV19; CDR3 protein: CASSTAVSTDTQYF; CDR3 DNA: TGTGCCAGTAGTACGGCCGTAAGCACAGATACGCAGTATTTT
D gene: .; clone size: .; J gene: TRBJ1-1; V gene: TRBV10-3; CDR3 protein: CAISEDRRGTEAFF; CDR3 DNA: TGTGCCATCAGTGAGGACCGACGGGGGACTGAAGCTTTCTTT
D gene: TRBD1; clone size: .; J gene: TRBJ2-5; V gene: TRBV5-1; CDR3 protein: CASSLGTGEETQYF; CDR3 DNA: TGCGCCAGCAGCTTGGGGACAGGGGAAGAGACCCAGTACTTC
D gene: .; clone size: once; J gene: TRBJ2-5; V gene: TRBV18; CDR3 protein: CASSPSLGQETQYF; CDR3 DNA: TGTGCCAGCTCACCATCCCTCGGTCAAGAGACCCAGTACTTC
D gene: .; clone size: .; J gene: TRBJ2-7; V gene: TRBV28; CDR3 protein: CASSLFSGSEQYF; CDR3 DNA: TGTGCCAGCAGTTTATTTAGTGGTTCCGAGCAGTACTTC
D gene: TRBD2; clone size: .; J gene: TRBJ2-1; V gene: TRBV5-8; CDR3 protein: CASSVGLAAYNEQFF; CDR3 DNA: TGTGCCAGCAGCGTGGGACTAGCGGCCTACAATGAGCAGTTCTTC
D gene: TRBD1; clone size: .; J gene: TRBJ2-7; V gene: TRBV7-3; CDR3 protein: CASSLHGTGRYEQYF; CDR3 DNA: TGTGCCAGCAGCTTACACGGGACAGGACGATACGAGCAGTACTTC
D gene: .; clone size: once; J gene: TRBJ2-7; V gene: TRBV6-6; CDR3 protein: CASNSRPSYEQYF; CDR3 DNA: TGTGCCAGCAATTCCAGGCCATCCTACGAGCAGTACTTC
D gene: TRBD2; clone size: once; J gene: TRBJ2-7; V gene: TRBV6-6; CDR3 protein: CASSPPTSGMYEQYF; CDR3 DNA: TGTGCCAGCAGTCCACCGACTAGCGGGATGTACGAGCAGTACTTC
D gene: .; clone size: .; J gene: TRBJ2-5; V gene: TRBV5-4; CDR3 protein: CASSLARGQETQYF; CDR3 DNA: TGTGCCAGCAGCTTGGCTAGGGGACAAGAGACCCAGTACTTC
D gene: .; clone size: .; J gene: TRBJ1-3; V gene: TRBV5-8; CDR3 protein: CASSQSFLSGNTIYF; CDR3 DNA: TGTGCCAGCAGCCAAAGTTTTCTCTCTGGAAACACCATATATTTT
D gene: .; clone size: .; J gene: TRBJ2-5; V gene: TRBV18; CDR3 protein: CASSPGGSWEETQYF; CDR3 DNA: TGTGCCAGCTCACCAGGTGGCTCCTGGGAAGAGACCCAGTACTTC
D gene: .; clone size: .; J gene: TRBJ1-3; V gene: TRBV18; CDR3 protein: CASSPVGRSGNTIYF; CDR3 DNA: TGTGCCAGCTCACCAGTAGGGAGATCTGGAAACACCATATATTTT
D gene: .; clone size: once; J gene: TRBJ2-2; V gene: TRBV29-1; CDR3 protein: CSVAPGSPGELFF; CDR3 DNA: TGCAGCGTTGCCCCGGGGTCCCCCGGGGAGCTGTTTTTT
D gene: TRBD1; clone size: .; J gene: TRBJ2-7; V gene: TRBV5-1; CDR3 protein: CASSLAGTGYEQYF; CDR3 DNA: TGCGCCAGCAGCTTGGCCGGGACAGGCTACGAGCAGTACTTC
D gene: .; clone size: .; J gene: TRBJ1-5; V gene: TRBV7-2; CDR3 protein: CASSLAPNNQPQHF; CDR3 DNA: TGTGCCAGCAGCTTAGCCCCTAACAATCAGCCCCAGCATTTT
D gene: .; clone size: .; J gene: TRBJ2-3; V gene: TRBV28; CDR3 protein: CASSFKRSTDTQYF; CDR3 DNA: TGTGCCAGCAGTTTTAAGCGGAGCACAGATACGCAGTATTTT
D gene: .; clone size: .; J gene: TRBJ1-5; V gene: TRBV19; CDR3 protein: CASSNNWGGQPQHF; CDR3 DNA: TGTGCCAGTAGTAATAATTGGGGAGGTCAGCCCCAGCATTTT